This T cell receptor beta chain was retrieved from a study of T cells in Graves' hyperthyroidism and ophthalmopathy. As concerns this clonotype: Its antigen is currently unknown.

Study findings and constraints: Clonotypes that were expanded in thyroid above 0.001 mostly appeared in blood too.

V was cut by 1 base and J by 5 bases, with 15 bases left in between. The CDR3 length is 16 residues. CDR1 and CDR2 (germline): LNHDA, SQIVND (reference sequence). The investigators amplified TCR beta CDR3 regions from RNA transcripts. In the first-round RT-PCR of the TCR CDR3, the HTBI primer set was used. TCRdb fed the multiplex PCR reads into MiXCR, producing one record per CDR3 protein. This sample has around 260,000 distinct CDR3 sequences, with 25% found just once. The TCR sequence derives from a man aged 35 to 55 with Graves' hyperthyroidism that later progressed to Graves' ophthalmopathy. This chain links TRBV19 with TRBJ2-4; D possibly corresponds to TRBD2 (5 bases). Sequenced input: blood. The CDR3 DNA reads as TGTGCCAGTAGTATAGCGGACCGGGGATTTGAAAACATTCAGTACTTC. Amino acid sequence: CASSIADRGFENIQYF.